This T cell receptor (beta chain) is from a study of memory CD4+ T cells and cytomegalovirus serostatus. Sequencing was performed with immunoSEQ multiplex PCR; in TCRdb, only in-frame clones are kept and a portion is missing. The profile shows approximately 50,000 clones, about 73% of them singletons. The sort gate was single viable CD3+CD4+CD8-CD45RO+ cells for memory CD4+ T cells. Germline V gene data show CDR1 as MNHNS and CDR2 as SASEGT. The CDR3 runs 15 residues. Trimming stripped 3 bases from V and 2 bases from J, with 11 bases between. Overall study results and limits: Of under 200 reported CMV TCRbeta sequences, some 70 were found in memory CD4+ repertoires.

Of note for this clone: The antigen is undetermined.

This chain uses TRBV6-1 with TRBJ2-1, with a weak D call TRBD2 (6 bases). What was sequenced was memory CD4+ T cells from blood. The TCR sequence derives from an adult in good health and CMV-seronegative. CDR3: CASSEEGAPYNEQFF. For the CDR3, the DNA is TGTGCCAGCAGTGAGGAGGGAGCCCCCTACAATGAGCAGTTCTTC.